Listed below are T cell receptor beta chains from one sample, sequenced in a study of beta chain features in type 1 diabetes. Clones were sequenced by immunoSEQ multiplex PCR, and TCRdb holds only the in-frame ones, with some missing. Here the sample spans about 710,000 clones, more than 12% being singletons. Sequences were obtained from naive CD4+ T cells from blood. The receptor source for this set is a man aged 18 to 29 with type 1 diabetes. CDR3s include the opening cysteine and the closing phenylalanine or tryptophan. The D gene is left open where the match is weak. Clone size is shown for a subset of rows, as once, few, many or a class of expanded clone.

clone_size,j_call,v_call,d_call,cdr3_nt,cdr3_aa
NA,TRBJ2-1,TRBV21-1,NA,TGTGCCAGCAGCACGGGGACTAGCGGGGGGAAACCCTACAATGAGCAGTTCTTC,CASSTGTSGGKPYNEQFF
NA,TRBJ2-7,TRBV5-1,TRBD1,TGCGCCAGCAGCAGAGAACCGGGACAGGGCCTCGTCGAGCAGTACTTC,CASSREPGQGLVEQYF
few,TRBJ2-3,TRBV7-2,TRBD2,TGTGCCAGCAGCAGAAGAGCGGGAGGCTCGAGCACAGATACGCAGTATTTT,CASSRRAGGSSTDTQYF
few,TRBJ2-2,TRBV5-1,NA,TGCGCCAGCAGCGTGGACAGTCCAGCCGGGGAGCTGTTTTTT,CASSVDSPAGELFF
NA,TRBJ2-5,TRBV19,NA,TGTGCCAGTAGTATTCGAGACAGGCAAGAGACCCAGTACTTC,CASSIRDRQETQYF
NA,TRBJ2-1,TRBV4-1,TRBD2,TGCGCCAGCAGCCAGCCTACTAGCGACCCTCGTCCTGAGCAGTTCTTC,CASSQPTSDPRPEQFF
NA,TRBJ1-1,TRBV7-8,NA,TGTGCCAGCAGCTTAGTCTCAGTGAACACTGAAGCTTTCTTT,CASSLVSVNTEAFF
few,TRBJ1-2,TRBV6-4,NA,TGTGCCAGCAAGCAATGGGCAGCTAACTATGGCTACACCTTC,CASKQWAANYGYTF
NA,TRBJ2-7,TRBV7-2,TRBD1,TGTGCCAGCAGCTTAGGACCGGGACAGGGAAACGAGCAGTACTTC,CASSLGPGQGNEQYF
few,TRBJ2-7,TRBV13,NA,TGTGCCAGCAGCTTAGAAGGGGAAATACGGGAGCAGTACTTC,CASSLEGEIREQYF
NA,TRBJ2-1,TRBV10-3,NA,TGTGCCATCAGTGAGACCCCGGGGGGCACCTACAATGAGCAGTTCTTC,CAISETPGGTYNEQFF
NA,TRBJ2-3,TRBV2,TRBD2,TGTGCCAGCAGTGTGAGGCGGGGGAACACAGATACGCAGTATTTT,CASSVRRGNTDTQYF
NA,TRBJ1-1,TRBV29-1,NA,TGCAGCGTTGAAGGGCAATTCAACACTGAAGCTTTCTTT,CSVEGQFNTEAFF
NA,TRBJ2-3,TRBV29-1,NA,TGCAGCGGTCTGAGGCGTACAGATACGCAGTATTTT,CSGLRRTDTQYF
few,TRBJ1-2,TRBV30,NA,TGTGCCTGGAGTGTAAGGCGTGGCTACACCTTC,CAWSVRRGYTF
few,TRBJ2-1,TRBV5-1,NA,TGCGCCAGCAGCCGCAGGAGCTCCTACAATGAGCAGTTCTTC,CASSRRSSYNEQFF
few,TRBJ1-5,TRBV18,NA,TGTGCCAGCTCACCCGAGGGTAGCAATCAGCCCCAGCATTTT,CASSPEGSNQPQHF
few,TRBJ1-4,TRBV5-4,NA,TGTGCCAGCAGCTGGAGGGGGGCTAATGAAAAACTGTTTTTT,CASSWRGANEKLFF
NA,TRBJ2-2,TRBV9,NA,TGTGCCAGCAGCGGACTACCGGGACTGAACACCGGGGAGCTGTTTTTT,CASSGLPGLNTGELFF
NA,TRBJ1-5,TRBV5-6,NA,TGTGCCAGCAGCAACTACAGGGATGGATTCAATCAGCCCCAGCATTTT,CASSNYRDGFNQPQHF
NA,TRBJ2-7,TRBV29-1,NA,TGCAGCGTTGAAGAGTACGGGCTGATTCCCTCCTACGAGCAGTACTTC,CSVEEYGLIPSYEQYF
NA,TRBJ1-6,TRBV14,NA,TGTGCCAGCAGCCGGTATAATTCACCCCTCCACTTT,CASSRYNSPLHF
NA,TRBJ1-6,TRBV28,NA,TGTGCCAGCACGCTGAGCTCCTATAATTCACCCCTCCACTTT,CASTLSSYNSPLHF
few,TRBJ2-2,TRBV13,NA,TGTGCCAGCAGCCCCGAGGGGACCGGGGAGCTGTTTTTT,CASSPEGTGELFF
few,TRBJ2-1,TRBV27,TRBD2,TGTGCCAGCAGGACCGGGGGGGCGCGGTACAATGAGCAGTTCTTC,CASRTGGARYNEQFF
once,TRBJ1-2,TRBV5-4,NA,TGTGCCAGCAGCTCCCTTCCGGGGGACCATGGCTACACCTTC,CASSSLPGDHGYTF
once,TRBJ2-5,TRBV29-1,NA,TGCGGCGCGAATTTACAGGGCTCGAAGAGAGAGACCCAGTACTTC,CGANLQGSKRETQYF
NA,TRBJ1-5,TRBV30,NA,TGTGCCTGGAGCTACAGGGACAATCAGCCCCAGCATTTT,CAWSYRDNQPQHF
few,TRBJ1-1,TRBV29-1,NA,TGCAGCGTTTCGAAATTGGTAGAGGCCACTGAAGCTTTCTTT,CSVSKLVEATEAFF
NA,TRBJ1-2,TRBV15,NA,TGTGCCACCAGCGGCCTGGTCGGCTATGGCTACACCTTC,CATSGLVGYGYTF
few,TRBJ1-3,TRBV9,NA,TGTGCCAGCAGCGTTCTGTCTGGAAACACCATATATTTT,CASSVLSGNTIYF
NA,TRBJ2-6,TRBV9,NA,TGTGCCAGCAGCGTAGGTCGGAGCTCTGGGGCCAACGTCCTGACTTTC,CASSVGRSSGANVLTF
NA,TRBJ2-3,TRBV18,TRBD1,TGTGCCAGCTCACCGATCGCGACCGGGACAGAGAAGCCCGAAGATACGCAGTATTTT,CASSPIATGTEKPEDTQYF
few,TRBJ1-1,TRBV29-1,TRBD1,TGCAGCGTTCACCCGGGACAGGGGGCATCCCGGAGGAACACTGAAGCTTTCTTT,CSVHPGQGASRRNTEAFF
few,TRBJ2-3,TRBV5-1,TRBD2,TGCGCCAGCAGCTTCTATGGACTAGATGCAGATACGCAGTATTTT,CASSFYGLDADTQYF